A selection of T cell receptor beta chains follows, all from one sample in a study of vaccination and CD4 T cells after COVID-19. For these receptors, no antigen is known. TCRdb ran MiXCR on the PCR reads and lists one entry per CDR3 protein. The sample holds 15,000 to 20,000 distinct CDR3 sequences; 44% are singletons and the top ten take over 20%. The source was CD4+ T cells from blood, cultured in vitro, collected before SARS-CoV-2 vaccination. The receptor source for this set is a human donor who had recovered from COVID-19. Both conserved end residues are part of each CDR3. A D gene is named only where the DNA matches it firmly. Size is omitted from some rows. Given values are once, few, many or a class for expanded clones.

CDR3 length	V gene	J gene	D gene	clone size	CDR3 DNA	CDR3 protein
12	TRBV12-3/TRBV12-4	TRBJ1-1	-	-	TGTGCCAGCAGTTTAGGGCAGATTGAAGCTTTCTTT	CASSLGQIEAFF
13	TRBV7-3	TRBJ2-3	-	-	TGTGCCAGCAGGACAGGACTGGAGAATACGCAGTATTTT	CASRTGLENTQYF
15	TRBV20-1	TRBJ2-1	TRBD2	-	TGCAGTGCTAGAAATCTCCGTTCTAGCGGCGATGAGCAGTTCTTC	CSARNLRSSGDEQFF
14	TRBV2	TRBJ2-7	-	-	TGTGCCAGCAGGGCCCAGGGAAACTCCTACGAGCAGTACTTC	CASRAQGNSYEQYF
15	TRBV27	TRBJ2-3	-	-	TGTGCCAGCTCCCTAGGGGCAGGGTCGTCAGATACGCAGTATTTT	CASSLGAGSSDTQYF
15	TRBV27	TRBJ2-3	-	-	TGTGCCAGCAGTTTAGGGCCACCTCACACAGATACGCAGTATTTT	CASSLGPPHTDTQYF
17	TRBV6-2/TRBV6-3	TRBJ1-6	-	-	TGTGCCAGCAGTTCTGGACAGCTCAGCTCCTATAATTCACCCCTCCACTTT	CASSSGQLSSYNSPLHF
14	TRBV23-1	TRBJ2-6	-	few	TGCGCCAGCAGTCAGTTCACTGGGGCCAACGTCCTGACTTTC	CASSQFTGANVLTF
13	TRBV7-8	TRBJ2-5	-	few	TGTGCCAGCTTGCGGGGGCCCCCAGAGACCCAGTACTTC	CASLRGPPETQYF
14	TRBV10-3	TRBJ1-1	-	-	TGTGCCATCAGTGAACAAGGGAGGCACACTGAAGCTTTCTTT	CAISEQGRHTEAFF
15	TRBV20-1	TRBJ2-7	TRBD2	-	TGCAGTGCTAGAGACGAGCTAGCGGGCCCCTACGAGCAGTACTTC	CSARDELAGPYEQYF
15	TRBV19	TRBJ2-7	-	-	TGTGCCAGTAGCGACCCCAGGGGCCGCTCCTACGAGCAGTACTTC	CASSDPRGRSYEQYF
17	TRBV7-3	TRBJ2-3	TRBD2	few	TGTGCCAGCAGCTCGCAAGGACTAGCGGGACAGGGGGATACGCAGTATTTT	CASSSQGLAGQGDTQYF
17	TRBV6-2/TRBV6-3	TRBJ2-2	-	-	TGTGCCAGCAGATTATCGGGGGTAATAACGTTGGCCGGGGAGCTGTTTTTT	CASRLSGVITLAGELFF
15	TRBV29-1	TRBJ1-1	-	-	TGCAGCGTTAAAAAGGACGCCCGAAGGGACACTGAAGCTTTCTTT	CSVKKDARRDTEAFF
15	TRBV6-4	TRBJ2-2	-	-	TGTGCCAGCAGGCGCACTAGCACTAACACCGGGGAGCTGTTTTTT	CASRRTSTNTGELFF
16	TRBV7-2	TRBJ1-5	-	-	TGTGCCAGCAGCTTAGATACGAGCAGGCGCTACCAGCCCCAGCATTTT	CASSLDTSRRYQPQHF
14	TRBV12-3/TRBV12-4	TRBJ1-1	TRBD1	-	TGTGCCAGCAGGGCACAGGGGGCCTACACTGAAGCTTTCTTT	CASRAQGAYTEAFF
12	TRBV12-3/TRBV12-4	TRBJ2-5	-	-	TGTGCCAGCAGCCCAACTCAAGAGACCCAGTACTTC	CASSPTQETQYF
15	TRBV4-1	TRBJ1-1	TRBD1	-	TGCGCCAGCAGCCAAGTCGGACAGGGAAACACTGAAGCTTTCTTT	CASSQVGQGNTEAFF
15	TRBV5-4	TRBJ2-5	-	-	TGTGCCAGCAGCCAGAAAGGACAATTCGTCGAGACCCAGTACTTC	CASSQKGQFVETQYF
15	TRBV7-9	TRBJ1-2	TRBD1	few	TGTGCCAGCAGCTTAGCAGGGGGCGTCAACTATGGCTACACCTTC	CASSLAGGVNYGYTF
18	TRBV5-1	TRBJ2-3	TRBD1	-	TGCGCCAGCAGCTTGGAACCTACAGGGGGCACAAGCACAGATACGCAGTATTTT	CASSLEPTGGTSTDTQYF
15	TRBV4-1	TRBJ1-6	-	-	TGCGCCAGCAGCCAAGATGGGTTCGCTAATTCACCCCTCCACTTT	CASSQDGFANSPLHF
12	TRBV19	TRBJ1-2	-	few	TGTGCCAGTAGTATAGTCGACCGTGGCTACACCTTC	CASSIVDRGYTF
13	TRBV30	TRBJ2-5	-	-	TGTGCCAGCCAGACAGGTGGTGCGGAGACCCAGTACTTC	CASQTGGAETQYF
16	TRBV19	TRBJ2-3	TRBD1	-	TGTGCCAGTAGTATAGGGGGGACAGGGGGCGCAGATACGCAGTATTTT	CASSIGGTGGADTQYF
12	TRBV6-1	TRBJ1-4	-	-	TGTGCCAGCCGAACCCCCGATGAAAAACTGTTTTTT	CASRTPDEKLFF
14	TRBV6-1	TRBJ2-2	TRBD1	-	TGTGCCAGCATCAGGGGACAGGGCCCCGGGGAGCTGTTTTTT	CASIRGQGPGELFF
16	TRBV7-2	TRBJ2-2	-	few	TGTGCCAGCAGCTTAAGTGCGGGGGCGCCCACCGGGGAGCTGTTTTTT	CASSLSAGAPTGELFF
13	TRBV2	TRBJ1-6	-	-	TGTGCCAGCAGGGGGGGTAGTAATTCACCCCTCCACTTT	CASRGGSNSPLHF
14	TRBV6-2/TRBV6-3	TRBJ1-1	-	-	TGTGCCAGCAGCAAGCCGACAGGGAACACTGAAGCTTTCTTT	CASSKPTGNTEAFF
13	TRBV9	TRBJ1-1	-	-	TGTGCCAGCAGCGTTACAGGGAACACTGAAGCTTTCTTT	CASSVTGNTEAFF
11	TRBV19	TRBJ1-2	TRBD1	-	TGTGCCTCCGAGGACAGGGTCGGCTACACCTTC	CASEDRVGYTF
16	TRBV20-1	TRBJ2-4	TRBD2	few	TGCAGTGCTACATCCCCGGGACTAGAGGCCAAAAACATTCAGTACTTC	CSATSPGLEAKNIQYF
13	TRBV6-2/TRBV6-3	TRBJ2-3	-	-	TGTGCCAGCAGTTACCTATATGTAGATACGCAGTATTTT	CASSYLYVDTQYF
15	TRBV7-2	TRBJ2-7	TRBD2	once	TGTGCCAGCAGCTTAGTAGGCGGGAGTATCTACGAGCAGTACTTC	CASSLVGGSIYEQYF
14	TRBV21-1	TRBJ2-3	-	few	TGTGCCAGCAGCAAAGCGCTGCCCACAGATACGCAGTATTTT	CASSKALPTDTQYF
12	TRBV28	TRBJ1-2	-	-	TGTGCCAGCTCCCGATCGGGTCTTGGCTACACCTTC	CASSRSGLGYTF
18	TRBV20-1	TRBJ2-6	-	-	TGCAGTGCTAGTCCCCCTGCAGGGTCGAACTCTGGGGCCAACGTCCTGACTTTC	CSASPPAGSNSGANVLTF
11	TRBV6-1	TRBJ2-1	-	few	TGTGCCAGCAGTCCCCTTTCAGAGCAGTTCTTC	CASSPLSEQFF
13	TRBV24-1	TRBJ2-4	-	-	TGTGCCACCGCCGGGGGTGCCAAAAACATTCAGTACTTC	CATAGGAKNIQYF
17	TRBV6-1	TRBJ2-2	TRBD2	-	TGTGCCAGCAGTGCTCGGACTAGCGGGAGAGTTGGCGGGGAGCTGTTTTTT	CASSARTSGRVGGELFF
14	TRBV11-2	TRBJ1-1	-	-	TGTGCCAGCAGCCTGGCCCGAGGGAACACTGAAGCTTTCTTT	CASSLARGNTEAFF
15	TRBV6-1	TRBJ1-5	-	few	TGTGCCAGCAGTGAAGGACGGGGGCAACGACAGCCCCAGCATTTT	CASSEGRGQRQPQHF
15	TRBV19	TRBJ1-2	-	few	TGTGCCAGTAGTATGTCAGGACAGACTAACTATGGCTACACCTTC	CASSMSGQTNYGYTF
13	TRBV6-1	TRBJ1-1	-	-	TGTGCCAGCAGTGTGGGGGCGAACACTGAAGCTTTCTTT	CASSVGANTEAFF
16	TRBV6-5	TRBJ1-3	-	-	TGTGCCAGCAGTTCCTCGGGGGAAGCTTCTGGAAACACCATATATTTT	CASSSSGEASGNTIYF
14	TRBV20-1	TRBJ1-1	TRBD1	few	TGCAGTGCTCCAAAGACAGGGCTGGACACTGAAGCTTTCTTT	CSAPKTGLDTEAFF
16	TRBV6-1	TRBJ1-6	-	-	TGTGCCAGCAGTGAACCCCGGGGCAGGTATAATTCACCCCTCCACTTT	CASSEPRGRYNSPLHF
11	TRBV20-1	TRBJ1-3	-	-	TGCAGTGCCACCACCGGAAACACCATATATTTT	CSATTGNTIYF
14	TRBV11-3	TRBJ2-2	-	-	TGTGCCAGCAGCCATAGGGCGGCTGGCGGGGAGCTGTTTTTT	CASSHRAAGGELFF
16	TRBV11-1	TRBJ2-5	-	-	TGTGCCAGCAGCCCTAGACGCTCCAGGGCCCAAGAGACCCAGTACTTC	CASSPRRSRAQETQYF
14	TRBV6-5	TRBJ1-1	-	-	TGTGCCAGCAGTTACTCGGATCTGAACACTGAAGCTTTCTTT	CASSYSDLNTEAFF
14	TRBV2	TRBJ2-5	-	-	TGTGCCAGCTTAATAGCGGAGGGGGAAGAGACCCAGTACTTC	CASLIAEGEETQYF
14	TRBV6-1	TRBJ2-1	-	-	TGTGCCAGCAGCCCGGGATCGTTTTACAATGAGCAGTTCTTC	CASSPGSFYNEQFF
15	TRBV20-1	TRBJ2-2	TRBD2	-	TGCAGTGCTAGAGATGGCGGGAGGACTACCGGGGAGCTGTTTTTT	CSARDGGRTTGELFF